The entry below gives a single T cell receptor beta chain sequence along with its context. Other DNA sequences in this sample translate to the same CDR3. Germline V gene sequence: CDR1 GTSNPN, CDR2 SVGIG (reference sequence). V gave up 0 bases and J gave up 8 bases, with 10 bases separating them. The CDR3 extends over 12 amino acids. The sample originates from a study of CD8+ T cells in alopecia areata. RNA was isolated and reverse transcribed to cDNA, the sequencing template. Here immunoSEQ multiplex PCR was the method, and the copy in TCRdb shows in-frame clones only, minus some. This sample has roughly 64,000 clones, with approximately 44% found just once. As for treatment: oral pan-JAK inhibitor, 5-10 mg twice daily.

The starting material was CD8+ T cells sorted from blood, obtained at approximately week 36, from a patient treated with tofacitinib. The source of this sequence is a human donor with alopecia areata. V gene TRBV30 combines with J gene TRBJ1-1; D is uncertain. The CDR3 sequence: CAWSVMGLEAFF. As DNA, the CDR3 is TGTGCCTGGAGTGTGATGGGCCTCGAAGCTTTCTTT.